The TCR beta chain under discussion was sequenced for a study of response to subunit inactivated influenza vaccine. Whole-study findings and limits: A suggestion made by the authors is that each seasonal influenza vaccination recruits few new T cells.

MiXCR was run by TCRdb on the RT-PCR reads, yielding one entry per CDR3 protein. In the table there are fewer than 200,000 distinct CDR3 sequences, approximately 8.7% of which are singletons. This clonotype has a handful of counts. Its antigen remains unknown. Trimming at V came to 2 bases and at J to 8 bases, leaving 9 bases not matched to a gene. In germline, CDR1 is MNHEY, CDR2 SVGAGI. This CDR3 has 15 residues. The source was non-naive T cells sorted from PBMCs, collected on the day of vaccination. The chain links TRBV6-5 to TRBJ1-3; 7 positions agree with TRBD1. The sequence was obtained from a man aged 50-59 years who received an inactivated influenza vaccine. The CDR3 nucleotides are TGTGCCAGCAGTTACCGCCCAGGGGGAACGGACACCATATATTTT. Amino acid sequence: CASSYRPGGTDTIYF.